This T cell receptor beta chain derives from a study of long-term antiretroviral therapy in people with HIV. Germline CDR1 reads SQVTM; CDR2 reads ANQGSEA. V lost 4 bases to trimming and J lost 9 bases; unmatched junction nucleotides: 13. CDR3 length: 15 amino acids. Researchers report immunoSEQ v3.0 was run at survey level. Sequenced by immunoSEQ multiplex PCR; TCRdb stores in-frame clones only, minus some. There are 25,000 or so clones in the sample; about 93% occur only once, and 10% lies in the top ten. The source is a man aged 40-50 years with HIV. The J gene is TRBJ2-1, the V gene TRBV29-1, with 9 nucleotides matching TRBD2. The sequencing here drew on unsorted PBMCs, taken 6.2 years after starting antiretroviral therapy. CDR3 amino acids: CSVVYPLAGWGEQFF. The CDR3 bases are TGCAGCGTTGTTTACCCCCTAGCGGGGTGGGGTGAGCAGTTCTTC.